The 24 T cell receptor beta chains below were found in one sample sequenced in a study of blood T cell repertoires in COVID-19. This table comes from immunoSEQ multiplex PCR, and its TCRdb copy is limited to in-frame clones, with some not included. The data show a few hundred thousand clones, with less than 85% seen just once and roughly 3.4% held by the top ten. The sequenced material came from peripheral blood. These receptors came from a woman aged 18-30 years with acute or convalescent COVID-19.

V gene TRBV7-9 combines with J gene TRBJ1-1; D is undetermined. V was pared by 3 bases and J by 1 base, with 3 bases between. The CDR3 has 12 amino acids. CDR1 SEHNR and CDR2 FQNEAQ come from the germline V gene (reference sequence). DNA of the CDR3: TGTGCCAGCAGCTTCGGGAACACTGAAGCTTTCTTT. Encoded protein: CASSFGNTEAFF.

In its sample, this clone was seen once. This chain links TRBV6-5 with TRBJ2-2; D is possibly TRBD2 (5 bases). Per the germline V gene, CDR1 is MNHEY and CDR2 is SVGAGI. The CDR3 length is 14 residues. V lost 4 bases, J lost 3 bases, and 9 bases lay in between. The CDR3 region has the DNA TGTGCCAGCAGTTTATGGGGAGACACCGGGGAGCTGTTTTTT. This encodes CASSLWGDTGELFF.

CDR3 nucleotides: TGTGCCAGCAGTTGGGGACAGGGGTTGAACGAGCAGTACTTC. Residues: CASSWGQGLNEQYF. The chain has TRBV28 and TRBJ2-7; 10 bases agree with TRBD1. Per the germline V gene, CDR1 is MDHEN and CDR2 is SYDVKM. The CDR3 consists of 14 residues. J was trimmed by 5 bases and V by 4 bases; bases with no gene match: 5.

The rearrangement joins TRBV28 to TRBJ2-1, with 8 nucleotides matching TRBD2. The CDR3 loop spans 16 amino acids. CDR1 MDHEN and CDR2 SYDVKM come from the germline V gene. Losses at the gene ends were 6 bases for V and 8 bases for J; bases not matched to a gene: 15. CDR3 in amino acids: CASSRPRGGARDEQFF. The CDR3 bases are TGTGCCAGCAGCCGGCCACGGGGGGGCGCAAGAGATGAGCAGTTCTTC.

The rearrangement joins TRBV30 to TRBJ2-3; 9 bases agree with TRBD2. Germline V lookup: CDR1 GTSNPN, CDR2 SVGIG (reference sequence). The CDR3 spans 14 residues. The ends lost 3 bases at V and 6 bases at J; junction bases unmatched: 7. CDR3 sequence (DNA): TGTGCCTGGAGGGGGCTAGCGGGGTCCGATACGCAGTATTTT. Residues: CAWRGLAGSDTQYF.

This clone was counted once. The genes are TRBV5-1 and TRBJ1-5, with 9 bases that match TRBD1. CDR1 and CDR2 (germline): SGHRS, YFSETQ. With 0 bases clipped from V and 6 bases from J, the junction kept 7 bases outside the gene matches. This CDR3 is 16 amino acids long. This CDR3 reads CASSLGPRTGVQPQHF. The CDR3 DNA reads TGCGCCAGCAGCTTGGGTCCCCGGACAGGGGTTCAGCCCCAGCATTTT.

The chain joins TRBV3-1 (or the pseudogene TRBV3-2) to TRBJ2-1, with 12 bases lining up with TRBD1. Germline V gene sequence: CDR1 LGHDT, CDR2 YNNKEL (reference sequence). The trim removed 1 base at V and 8 bases at J, leaving 3 bases unmatched. This CDR3 contains 15 residues. The chain's CDR3 is CASSQGDRGRHEQFF. The CDR3 DNA reads as TGTGCCAGCAGCCAAGGGGACAGGGGGCGCCATGAGCAGTTCTTC.

The chain joins TRBV27 to TRBJ2-5; TRBD2 is a possible D gene (6 bases). The CDR3 consists of 14 residues. Trimming shortened V by 6 bases and J by 1 base, and 12 bases separated the two germline ends. Germline V CDR1 and CDR2: MNHEY, SMNVEV (reference sequence). CDR3 residues: CASRAAGFQETQYF. CDR3 sequence (DNA): TGTGCCAGCAGAGCAGCGGGCTTCCAAGAGACCCAGTACTTC.

The chain is built from TRBV3-1 (or the pseudogene TRBV3-2) and TRBJ2-1; possibly TRBD1 for D (5 bases). In germline, CDR1 is LGHDT, CDR2 YNNKEL (reference sequence). V lost 4 bases, J lost 4 bases, and 14 bases lay in between. The CDR3 contains 15 residues. The CDR3 spells CASSLARVGYNEQFF. CDR3 nucleotides: TGTGCCAGCAGCCTGGCCAGGGTTGGGTACAATGAGCAGTTCTTC.

The chain joins TRBV5-4 to TRBJ1-2, with a tentative D call TRBD1 (5 bases). Germline V gene data show CDR1 as SGHNT and CDR2 as YYREEE (reference sequence). Trimming removed 1 base at V and 8 bases at J, with 15 bases between. The CDR3 runs to 14 residues. As DNA, the CDR3 is TGTGCCAGCAGCTTGCCAGACAGCATCGAAGGCTACACCTTC. Translated, it gives CASSLPDSIEGYTF.

The chain combines TRBV27 with TRBJ1-5, with D possibly TRBD1 on 6 matching bases. The CDR3 sequence is 15 residues long. Germline V lookup: CDR1 MNHEY, CDR2 SMNVEV (reference sequence). The V gene lost 6 bases and the J gene lost 6 bases, with 18 bases spanning the gap. CDR3 sequence reads: CASSILGGASQPQHF. The DNA for the CDR3 is TGTGCCAGCAGCATCCTCGGGGGGGCGAGTCAGCCCCAGCATTTT.

The gene calls are TRBV7-2 and TRBJ1-1, with D unresolved. Trimming left V 2 bases short and J 5 bases short, with 15 bases between. There are 15 residues in the CDR3. Germline V gene data show CDR1 as SGHTA and CDR2 as FQGNSA. The CDR3 sequence: CASSLLGPGGTEAFF. Written as DNA, the CDR3 is TGTGCCAGCAGCTTACTTGGCCCGGGTGGGACTGAAGCTTTCTTT.

The J gene is TRBJ1-5, the V gene TRBV7-2, with D maybe TRBD1 (5 bases). Germline loops: CDR1 SGHTA, CDR2 FQGNSA. The germline V and J ends were trimmed by 3 bases and 1 base, with 16 bases remaining between them. The CDR3 is 17 amino acids. The CDR3 sequence is CASSFIYQGLSNQPQHF. CDR3 nucleotides: TGTGCCAGCAGCTTTATATATCAGGGCTTGAGCAATCAGCCCCAGCATTTT.

The chain combines TRBV18 with TRBJ1-5; 7 bases line up with TRBD1. The CDR3 covers 14 residues. Looked up from germline, CDR1 is KGHSH and CDR2 is LQKENI. Trimming took 6 bases from V and 2 from J; bases not matched to a gene: 4. CDR3 sequence (DNA): TGTGCCAGCTCTTCCGACAGGGGCAATCAGCCCCAGCATTTT. Translated: CASSSDRGNQPQHF.

As DNA, the CDR3 is TGTGCCAGCAGCACAGATTTCTCCGGGACAGGGGAGGAAAAACTGTTTTTT. Its protein is CASSTDFSGTGEEKLFF. The chain couples TRBV9 to TRBJ1-4; the match to TRBD1 covers 10 bases. Germline lookup yields CDR1 SGDLS and CDR2 YYNGEE. The CDR3 consists of 17 residues. V lost 4 bases to trimming and J lost 8 bases; unmatched junction nucleotides: 14.

This clone showed up just once. This chain's CDR3 is CASSRQGDGAYGYTF. The CDR3 bases are TGTGCCAGTAGTAGACAGGGGGACGGTGCCTATGGCTACACCTTC. The J gene is TRBJ1-2, the V gene TRBV19, with 9 bases matching TRBD1. The CDR3 extends over 15 amino acids. V trimming: 4 bases; J trimming: 4 bases; junction bases outside the gene matches: 7. CDR1 and CDR2 from the germline V gene are LNHDA and SQIVND (reference sequence).

In its sample, this clone was seen a few times. J is TRBJ2-7 and V is TRBV7-8; D ambiguous. V dropped 2 bases and J dropped 3 bases, with 5 bases sitting between them. The germline V gene has CDR1 SGHVS and CDR2 FQNEAQ. CDR3 length equals 12 residues. The CDR3 is CASSLSFYEQYF. CDR3 bases: TGTGCCAGCAGCTTATCGTTCTACGAGCAGTACTTC. Looking up the rest from reference TRBV7-8 and TRBJ2-7 gives the full variable domain: GAGVSQSPRYKVAKRGQDVALRCDPISGHVSLFWYQQALGQGPEFLTYFQNEAQLDKSGLPSDRFFAERPEGSVSTLKIQRTQQEDSAVYLCASSLSFYEQYFGPGTRLTVT.

This sequence joins TRBV9 and TRBJ2-3; 15 nucleotides align to TRBD2. The CDR3 is 20 residues long. Germline CDR1 is SGDLS and CDR2 is YYNGEE. V dropped 4 bases and J dropped 4; count of bases not matched to a gene: 16. The CDR3 region is CASSLVRRTSGGAYPDTQYF. CDR3 coding DNA: TGTGCCAGCAGCCTCGTCAGGAGGACTAGCGGGGGGGCCTATCCAGATACGCAGTATTTT.

For the CDR3, the DNA is TGCGCCAGCAGCGCCTTTTGGGAGGGCAATGAGCAGTTCTTC. Protein sequence: CASSAFWEGNEQFF. The chain links TRBV5-1 to TRBJ2-1, with TRBD2 identical over 7 bases. This CDR3 has 14 amino acids. The germline CDR1 and CDR2 sequences are SGHRS and YFSETQ. Trimming removed 4 bases from V and 6 bases from J; junction bases left unmatched: 7.

The chain joins TRBV6-6 to TRBJ1-2; no definite D call. Germline CDR1 reads MNHNY; CDR2 reads SVGAGI (reference sequence). The CDR3 loop spans 13 amino acids. V lost 7 bases and J 2 bases, leaving 11 bases between the germline ends. In nucleotides, the CDR3 is TGTGCCAGCACCCGGGATTTGAACTATGGCTACACCTTC. Translating it yields CASTRDLNYGYTF.

The CDR3 sequence is CSVEAPRFINYGYTF. The DNA for the CDR3 is TGCAGCGTTGAAGCCCCGAGATTCATTAACTATGGCTACACCTTC. V and J are TRBV29-1 and TRBJ1-2; D is ambiguous. CDR1 and CDR2 from the germline V gene are SQVTM and ANQGSEA. The V and J ends lost 1 base and 1 base respectively, with 13 bases between them. The CDR3 length is 15 residues.

The gene calls are TRBV27 and TRBJ2-7; 10 bases fit TRBD1. V shed 4 bases, J shed 5 bases, and the junction held 2 bases outside the gene matches. Germline CDR1 MNHEY, CDR2 SMNVEV (reference sequence). The CDR3 loop spans 13 amino acids. Written as DNA, the CDR3 is TGTGCCAGCAGTTCTGGGACAGGGGACGAGCAGTACTTC. Its protein is CASSSGTGDEQYF.

The gene calls are TRBV19 and TRBJ1-2; D is unclear. V was clipped by 3 bases and J by 5 bases, with 10 bases between them. The CDR3 runs 13 residues. The germline V gene has CDR1 LNHDA and CDR2 SQIVND (reference sequence). The CDR3 here is CASSIGRSYGYTF. In DNA, the CDR3 is TGTGCCAGTAGTATCGGCAGGTCATATGGCTACACCTTC.

The V and J genes are TRBV28 and TRBJ1-2; 7 bases align to TRBD1. The CDR3 has 14 residues. Per germline, CDR1 MDHEN and CDR2 SYDVKM. V dropped 5 bases and J dropped 4; count of bases not matched to a gene: 7. The CDR3 loop reads CASSPRDSPYGYTF. CDR3 nucleotides: TGTGCCAGCAGTCCGAGGGACAGCCCCTATGGCTACACCTTC.